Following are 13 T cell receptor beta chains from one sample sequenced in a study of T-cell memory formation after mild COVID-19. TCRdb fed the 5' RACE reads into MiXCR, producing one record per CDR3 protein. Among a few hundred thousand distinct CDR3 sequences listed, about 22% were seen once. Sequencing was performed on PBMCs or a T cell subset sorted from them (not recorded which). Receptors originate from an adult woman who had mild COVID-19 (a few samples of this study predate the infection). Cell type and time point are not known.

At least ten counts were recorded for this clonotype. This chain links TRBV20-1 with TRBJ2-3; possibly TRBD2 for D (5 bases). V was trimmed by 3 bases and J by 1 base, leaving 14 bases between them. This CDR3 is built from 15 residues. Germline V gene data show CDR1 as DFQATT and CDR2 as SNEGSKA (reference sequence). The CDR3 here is CSARSGSGRTDTQYF. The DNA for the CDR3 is TGCAGTGCTAGGTCGGGGAGCGGTCGCACAGATACGCAGTATTTT.

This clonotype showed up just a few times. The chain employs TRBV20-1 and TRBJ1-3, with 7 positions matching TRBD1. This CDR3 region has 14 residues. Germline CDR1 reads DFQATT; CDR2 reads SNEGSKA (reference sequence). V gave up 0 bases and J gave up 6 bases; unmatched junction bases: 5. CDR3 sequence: CSARETGVENTIYF. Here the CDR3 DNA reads TGCAGTGCTAGAGAAACAGGGGTGGAAAACACCATATATTTT.

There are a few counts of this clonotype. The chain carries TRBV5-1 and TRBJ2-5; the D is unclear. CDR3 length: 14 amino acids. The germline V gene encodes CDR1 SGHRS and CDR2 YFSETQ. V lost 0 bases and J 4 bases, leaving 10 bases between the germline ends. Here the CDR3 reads CASSLGDVRETQYF. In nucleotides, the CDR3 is TGCGCCAGCAGCTTGGGTGATGTTAGAGAGACCCAGTACTTC.

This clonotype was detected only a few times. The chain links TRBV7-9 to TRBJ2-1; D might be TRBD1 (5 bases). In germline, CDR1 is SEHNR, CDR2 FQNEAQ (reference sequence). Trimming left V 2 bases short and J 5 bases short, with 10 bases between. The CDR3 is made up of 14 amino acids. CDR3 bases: TGTGCCAGCAGCTTAACGCCAGGGAACAATGAGCAGTTCTTC. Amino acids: CASSLTPGNNEQFF.

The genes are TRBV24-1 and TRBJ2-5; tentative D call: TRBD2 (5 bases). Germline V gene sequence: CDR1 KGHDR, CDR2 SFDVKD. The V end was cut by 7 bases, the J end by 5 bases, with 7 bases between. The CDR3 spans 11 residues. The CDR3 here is CATRSGETQYF. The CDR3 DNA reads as TGTGCCACCAGATCGGGGGAGACCCAGTACTTC.

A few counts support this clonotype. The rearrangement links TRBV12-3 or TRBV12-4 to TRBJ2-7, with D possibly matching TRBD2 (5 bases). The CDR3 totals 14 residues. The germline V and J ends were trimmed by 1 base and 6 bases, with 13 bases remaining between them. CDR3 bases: TGTGCCAGCAGTTTAGTTTCGGGGATCTCCGAGCAGTACTTC. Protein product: CASSLVSGISEQYF.

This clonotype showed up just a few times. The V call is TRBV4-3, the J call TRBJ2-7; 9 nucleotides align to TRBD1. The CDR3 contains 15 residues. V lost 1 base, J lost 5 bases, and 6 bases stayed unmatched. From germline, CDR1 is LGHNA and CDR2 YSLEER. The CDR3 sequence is CASSQARTGVDEQYF. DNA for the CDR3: TGCGCCAGCAGCCAAGCTCGGACAGGGGTGGACGAGCAGTACTTC.

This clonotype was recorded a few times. The CDR3 DNA is TGTGCCAGCTCACCGTCCAGGGGAGATGGAAAGACCCAGTACTTC. Translation: CASSPSRGDGKTQYF. V is TRBV18 and J is TRBJ2-5; D is possibly TRBD1 (6 bases). Per germline, CDR1 KGHSH and CDR2 LQKENI. The CDR3 sequence is 15 residues long. V lost 3 bases and J 6 bases, leaving 17 bases between the germline ends.

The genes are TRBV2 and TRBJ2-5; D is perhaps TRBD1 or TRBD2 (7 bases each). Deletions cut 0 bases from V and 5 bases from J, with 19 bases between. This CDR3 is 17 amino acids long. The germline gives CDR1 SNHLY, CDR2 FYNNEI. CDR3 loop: CASSEATAGRGGETQYF. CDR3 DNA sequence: TGTGCCAGCAGTGAAGCGACAGCGGGCAGGGGGGGGGAGACCCAGTACTTC. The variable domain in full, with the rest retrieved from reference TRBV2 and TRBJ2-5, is EPEVTQTPSHQVTQMGQEVILRCVPISNHLYFYWYRQILGQKVEFLVSFYNNEISEKSEIFDDQFSVERPDGSNFTLKIRSTKLEDSAMYFCASSEATAGRGGETQYFGPGTRLLVL.

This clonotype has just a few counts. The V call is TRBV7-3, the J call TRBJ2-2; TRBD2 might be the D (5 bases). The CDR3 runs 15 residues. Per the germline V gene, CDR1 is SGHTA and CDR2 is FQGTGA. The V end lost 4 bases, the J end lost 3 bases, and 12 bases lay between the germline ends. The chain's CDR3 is CASSSLRGYTGELFF. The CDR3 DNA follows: TGTGCCAGCAGCTCCCTCCGGGGTTACACCGGGGAGCTGTTTTTT.

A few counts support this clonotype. DNA for the CDR3: TGTGCCAGCAGCCCCCTAGCGGGAGGGGCGTCGAACACCGGGGAGCTGTTTTTT. It is translated as CASSPLAGGASNTGELFF. The rearrangement links TRBV7-9 to TRBJ2-2; 12 positions agree with TRBD2. CDR1 and CDR2 from the germline V gene are SEHNR and FQNEAQ (reference sequence). Trimming at V came to 5 bases and at J to 0 bases, leaving 7 bases not matched to a gene. The CDR3 sequence is 18 residues long.

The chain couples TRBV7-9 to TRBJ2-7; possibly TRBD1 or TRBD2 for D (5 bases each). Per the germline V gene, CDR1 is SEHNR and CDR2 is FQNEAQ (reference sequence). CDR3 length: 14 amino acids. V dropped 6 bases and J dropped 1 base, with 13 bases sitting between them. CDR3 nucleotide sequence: TGTGCCAGCAGTAAGGGGACGGTTTCCTACGAGCAGTACTTC. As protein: CASSKGTVSYEQYF.

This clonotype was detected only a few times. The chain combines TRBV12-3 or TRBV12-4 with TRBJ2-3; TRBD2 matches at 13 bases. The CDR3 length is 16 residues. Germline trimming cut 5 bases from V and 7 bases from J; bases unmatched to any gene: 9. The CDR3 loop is CASSPQLAGGPNTQYF. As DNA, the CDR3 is TGTGCCAGCAGTCCCCAACTAGCGGGAGGGCCGAATACGCAGTATTTT.